Detailed here is one T cell receptor (beta chain). This clone's antigen is unknown. Base qualities are not recorded, but no much larger clone differs from it by a single base. Every donor was a healthy Caucasian. The twin cohort comprised three pairs of female monozygotic twins, all aged roughly 18 to 30 years. Peripheral blood mononuclear cells were used as the source from which RNA for TCR libraries was isolated. These data are taken from a study of identical twins listed by TCRdb under 2016. As for the study more broadly: TCR alpha and beta repertoires from monozygotic twins, unrelated adults of various ages and cord blood were deep-sequenced to test whether fetal clonotypes persist. To rule out contamination, the twin experiments were replicated at different times with different library preparation protocols.

The library came from 5' RACE. For sequencing, an Illumina HiSeq 2000 was employed. Template switching added a universal primer binding site, and the final cDNA carried a unique molecular identifier that allowed TCR cDNA molecules to be counted accurately. Specific primers in the conserved constant-segment region were used to synthesize first-strand cDNA for TCR alpha and beta chains. Each cDNA library was double barcoded, with a SMART-Mk sample barcode plus Illumina barcodes, to control for contamination. TruSeq adapter sequences and Illumina sample barcodes were added in two successive PCR steps. The TCR alpha and beta cDNA libraries were sequenced on the Illumina HiSeq platform using custom primers. The authors' pipeline ran thus. Raw reads were processed with MiGEC to extract unique molecular identifiers, and MiXCR was used to determine CDR3 positions. Recombination models were inferred per individual with the repgenHMM and IGoR tools using an EM algorithm. The tcR package in R was used for shared clonotype analysis, with sharing normalized by the product of cloneset sizes. Out-of-frame nonproductive sequences were analyzed to study raw recombination free of thymic and clonal selection effects. TCRdb cleaned the public reads at Q25 with fastp, built clones with MiXCR and kept in-frame beta chains. Duplicate CDR3 protein sequences are folded into a single record with the most common DNA and genes. TCRdb assigned the V and J calls; the authors' analysis was not used. A total of some 600,000 distinct CDR3 sequences appear in this sample, about 7.6% of them only once. Of the sample, about 1.6% falls within the top ten clones.

The paper as a whole reports these results and caveats: Out-of-frame TCR alpha sharing in monozygotic twins was systematically underestimated by recombination models, whereas sharing between unrelated individuals was in agreement with the recombination models. Abundant cord blood beta clonotypes carried fewer insertions; young adult naive repertoires showed a weaker similar trend, while memory repertoires showed none. Compared with coincidental sharing between unrelated individuals, an excess of low generation-probability sequences was observed among out-of-frame TCR alpha sequences shared between twins. Invariant T cells such as MAIT and iNKT could partly confound zero-insertion analyses, though diverse VJ usage argued against this for most clonotypes. Because the same donors could not be followed over many years, the conclusions depended on cross-sectional statistical analysis. A weaker excess of twin sharing was found in beta out-of-frame sequences because the signal-to-noise ratio was lowered by fewer shared sequences.

Based on the germline V gene, the CDR1 and CDR2 sequences are MNHEY and SVGAGI. From its cysteine to its phenylalanine, the CDR3 spans 13 amino acids. Of all the DNA, just the CDR3 is kept, 39 bases in frame from base 1. The trim is 4 bases for V and 3 bases for J, with a gap of 8 bases between the germline ends. The data were also submitted as part of a second study, on yellow fever vaccine responses in identical twins. The second paper states: According to the authors, the vaccine-induced T cell response in identical twins seemed to be partly convergent and partly specific to each individual. In the study, vaccine-responding T cell clones were precisely tracked in identical twins.

The chain employs TRBV6-5 and TRBJ2-3; no confident D gene assignment can be made. The TCR sequence derives from a woman aged 18-30 years in good health. Specimen: PBMCs. The DNA is TGTGCCAGCAGTTTTCAACCAACAGATACGCAGTATTTT. The translation is CASSFQPTDTQYF.